These T cell receptor beta chains were read from a single sample in a study of T cell repertoires in aging, cancer and after chemotherapy. TCRdb reprocessed the multiplex PCR reads with MiXCR, giving one entry per CDR3 protein. The table has approximately 9,700 distinct CDR3 sequences, about 25% seen once. Input material: blood. The receptor source for this set is a human donor in good health. Both conserved end residues are part of each CDR3. The D gene is left open where the match is weak. Part of the rows lack a size; the others show once, few, many or a class for expanded clones.

V gene	J gene	clone size	D gene	CDR3 DNA	CDR3 protein
TRBV10-3	TRBJ2-1	few	TRBD1	TGTGCCATCAGTGACCCGACAGGGGGCGACTACAATGAGCAGTTCTTC	CAISDPTGGDYNEQFF
TRBV27	TRBJ1-1	few	TRBD1	TGTGCCAGCAGTCTGGACAGGGTGGCGAACACTGAAGCTTTCTTT	CASSLDRVANTEAFF
TRBV5-4	TRBJ2-7	few	TRBD2	TGTGCCAGCAGCTTCCTAGCGGTTCCGGACTACGAGCAGTACTTC	CASSFLAVPDYEQYF
TRBV12-5	TRBJ1-1	few	-	TGTGCTAGTGGTTTGGTACTAGGAGACATGAACACTGAAGCTTTCTTT	CASGLVLGDMNTEAFF
TRBV10-3	TRBJ2-1	few	-	TGTGCCACCCTTGGGGCGGGTTCCTACAATGAGCAGTTCTTC	CATLGAGSYNEQFF
TRBV30	TRBJ2-7	medium-sized	TRBD1	TGTGCCTGGAGTGTAGGGACAGGGGACTACGAGCAGTACTTC	CAWSVGTGDYEQYF
TRBV9	TRBJ2-3	-	-	TGTGCCAGCAGCGTATCCGGAGGCACAGATACGCAGTATTTT	CASSVSGGTDTQYF
TRBV27	TRBJ2-3	few	-	TGTGCCAGCAGTTTAGAGGGATATGGCACAGATACGCAGTATTTT	CASSLEGYGTDTQYF
TRBV12-3/TRBV12-4	TRBJ1-2	medium-sized	-	TGTGCCAGTACCGGGACCGCCACTAACTATGGCTACACCTTC	CASTGTATNYGYTF
TRBV7-2	TRBJ2-7	medium-sized	TRBD2	TGTGCCAGCAGCTCGGGACTAGCGGGGATTTACGAGCAGTACTTC	CASSSGLAGIYEQYF
TRBV24-1	TRBJ2-2	few	-	TGTGCCTCCTCTCAGGGAGCCGGGGAGCTGTTTTTT	CASSQGAGELFF
TRBV12-5	TRBJ2-1	once	-	TGTGCTAGTGGTTTGGCTAAGAATGAGCAGTTCTTC	CASGLAKNEQFF
TRBV12-3/TRBV12-4	TRBJ2-1	-	TRBD1	TGTGCCAGCAGACCCGCCTGGGACAGGGCCTCTGATGAGCAGTTCTTC	CASRPAWDRASDEQFF
TRBV20-1	TRBJ1-6	medium-sized	TRBD1	TGCAGTGCTGGGGACAGGCATGACACTAATTCACCCCTCCACTTT	CSAGDRHDTNSPLHF
TRBV18	TRBJ2-3	few	-	TGTGCCAGCTCACCAGGGGACCTCACAGATACGCAGTATTTT	CASSPGDLTDTQYF
TRBV15	TRBJ1-5	medium-sized	TRBD1	TGTGCCACCAGCACTAGACAGGGCGGCAATCAGCCCCAGCATTTT	CATSTRQGGNQPQHF
TRBV6-6	TRBJ1-1	once	-	TGTGCCACCAAAAAAGGCGGGAAGGGCCCGAACACTGAAGCTTTCTTT	CATKKGGKGPNTEAFF
TRBV20-1	TRBJ2-3	medium-sized	-	TGCAGTGCTAGAGATAGCTTAAGCACAGATACGCAGTATTTT	CSARDSLSTDTQYF
TRBV13	TRBJ1-5	few	-	TGTGCCAGCAGCCGGGGGTTGCGGGGCAATCAGCCCCAGCATTTT	CASSRGLRGNQPQHF
TRBV7-9	TRBJ2-5	few	-	TGTGCCAGCAGCTCCGCGCTACAGCAAGAGACCCAGTACTTC	CASSSALQQETQYF
TRBV5-4	TRBJ1-4	-	-	TGTGCCAGCAGCTTGACGGCGGGGAATGAAAAACTGTTTTTT	CASSLTAGNEKLFF
TRBV27	TRBJ1-5	-	-	TGTGCCAGCAGTTTAACGGCGAATCAGCCCCAGCATTTT	CASSLTANQPQHF
TRBV28	TRBJ1-6	-	-	TGTGCCAGCAGATATCTCGGGGTTTCGGAGTATAATTCACCCCTCCACTTT	CASRYLGVSEYNSPLHF
TRBV29-1	TRBJ1-2	medium-sized	-	TGCAGCGCTCCGGACAAAAAGGACTATGGCTACACCTTC	CSAPDKKDYGYTF
TRBV12-3/TRBV12-4	TRBJ2-3	few	TRBD1	TGTGCCAGCAGTTGGACAGGGGGCGCAGATACGCAGTATTTT	CASSWTGGADTQYF
TRBV15	TRBJ2-7	medium-sized	-	TGTGCCACCAGCGAGACGACAGACTACGAGCAGTACTTC	CATSETTDYEQYF
TRBV7-3	TRBJ2-7	few	-	TGTGCCAGCAGCCCATCGCCGGCCTACGAGCAGTACTTC	CASSPSPAYEQYF
TRBV5-6	TRBJ2-3	once	TRBD2	TGTGCCAGCAGCTATGGAGTTAGCGGGAACACAGATACGCAGTATTTT	CASSYGVSGNTDTQYF
TRBV6-1	TRBJ1-6	few	TRBD1	TGTGCCAGCAGTTCGACAGGGTTCTATAATTCACCCCTCCACTTT	CASSSTGFYNSPLHF
TRBV27	TRBJ1-2	medium-sized	-	TGTGCCAGCAGCAATATAGACACAGGGTCTAGGGGCTACACCTTC	CASSNIDTGSRGYTF
TRBV7-4	TRBJ2-2	-	-	TGTGCCAGCAGCTCGGGGGCCTACTCAACCGGGGAGCTGTTTTTT	CASSSGAYSTGELFF
TRBV28	TRBJ1-5	few	-	TGTGCCAGCAGAGCCCGGGACATTGGGGGCAATCAGCCCCAGCATTTT	CASRARDIGGNQPQHF
TRBV2	TRBJ1-4	-	-	TGTGCCAGCAGCGCGGACCGTGAAAAACTGTTTTTT	CASSADREKLFF
TRBV19	TRBJ2-7	medium-sized	TRBD2	TGTGCCAGTAGTGGTCTAGCGGGAGTATCCCCCTACGAGCAGTACTTC	CASSGLAGVSPYEQYF
TRBV27	TRBJ2-1	-	-	TGTGCCAGCAGTTTCGAGGTGCTGGATGAGAAGTTCTTC	CASSFEVLDEKFF
TRBV21-1	TRBJ2-7	few	-	TGTGCCAGCACCAAGACGGGCCGAGGTTACGAGCAGTACTTC	CASTKTGRGYEQYF
TRBV6-5	TRBJ1-3	medium-sized	-	TGTGCCAGCAGTATTGGGGACGGGAGCGGAAACACCATATATTTT	CASSIGDGSGNTIYF
TRBV7-9	TRBJ2-7	-	-	TGTGCCAGCAGCTTAAAAGGGCTAAGCTCCTACGAGCAGTACTTC	CASSLKGLSSYEQYF
TRBV5-6	TRBJ2-7	-	-	TGTGCCAGCAGCTTGGACACCTACGAGCAGTACTTC	CASSLDTYEQYF
TRBV19	TRBJ2-7	-	TRBD2	TGTGCCAGTAGGGCGGGAGGCCTCGGGGAGCAGTACTTC	CASRAGGLGEQYF
TRBV18	TRBJ2-5	-	-	TGTGCCAGCTCACCAACAGGGACGATTTGGGCAGAGACCCAGTACTTC	CASSPTGTIWAETQYF
TRBV28	TRBJ2-4	-	-	TGTGCCACTTCTGGTGGTATAGCCAAAAACATTCAGTACTTC	CATSGGIAKNIQYF
TRBV4-1	TRBJ2-2	-	-	TGCGCCAGCAGCCAAGAGAGAGACACCGGGGAGCTGTTTTTT	CASSQERDTGELFF
TRBV28	TRBJ2-1	-	-	TGTGCCAGCAGGAATATCGGGGTATTAGGGTACAATGAGCAGTTCTTC	CASRNIGVLGYNEQFF
TRBV12-3/TRBV12-4	TRBJ2-7	-	-	TGTGCCAGCAGTTTCGCGGCAGGCTACGAGCAGTACTTC	CASSFAAGYEQYF
TRBV30	TRBJ2-3	-	TRBD2	TGTGCCTGGAGTTACCCGCGGGCTAGCGGGTTTACAGATACGCAGTATTTT	CAWSYPRASGFTDTQYF
TRBV6-5	TRBJ2-7	-	-	TGTGCCAGCACAGGACAGACCTACGAGCAGTACTTC	CASTGQTYEQYF
TRBV20-1	TRBJ2-5	-	-	TGCAGTGCCCCCCGGGCGGTCGTGGAAGAGACCCAGTACTTC	CSAPRAVVEETQYF
TRBV7-9	TRBJ2-3	few	TRBD2	TGTGCCAGCAGCTCTACGACTAGCGGGTTCACAGATACGCAGTATTTT	CASSSTTSGFTDTQYF
TRBV29-1	TRBJ2-6	medium-sized	TRBD1	TGCAGCGTTGTGACAGGGGTGGCTGGGGCCAACGTCCTGACTTTC	CSVVTGVAGANVLTF
TRBV5-4	TRBJ2-5	few	-	TGTGCCAGCACTCTTAACATCGGGGAGACCCAGTACTTC	CASTLNIGETQYF